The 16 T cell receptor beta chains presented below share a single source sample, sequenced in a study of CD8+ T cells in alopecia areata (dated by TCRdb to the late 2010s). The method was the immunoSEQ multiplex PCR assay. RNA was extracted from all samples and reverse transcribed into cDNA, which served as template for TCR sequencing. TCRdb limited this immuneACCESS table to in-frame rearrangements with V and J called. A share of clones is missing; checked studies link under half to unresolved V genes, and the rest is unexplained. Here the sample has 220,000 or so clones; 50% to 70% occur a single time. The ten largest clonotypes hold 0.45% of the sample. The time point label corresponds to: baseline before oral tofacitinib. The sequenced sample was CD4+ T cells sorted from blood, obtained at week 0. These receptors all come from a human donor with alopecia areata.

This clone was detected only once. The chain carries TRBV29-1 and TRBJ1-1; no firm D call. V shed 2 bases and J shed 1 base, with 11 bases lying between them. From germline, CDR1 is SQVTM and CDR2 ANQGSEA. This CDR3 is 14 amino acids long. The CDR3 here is CSVERQHSNTEAFF. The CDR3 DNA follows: TGCAGCGTTGAAAGGCAGCACTCGAACACTGAAGCTTTCTTT.

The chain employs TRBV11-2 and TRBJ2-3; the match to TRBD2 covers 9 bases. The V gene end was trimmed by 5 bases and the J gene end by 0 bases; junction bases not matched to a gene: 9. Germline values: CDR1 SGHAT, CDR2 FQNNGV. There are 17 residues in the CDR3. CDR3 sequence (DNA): TGTGCCAGCAGCAAACCCGGGACTAGCACTAGCACAGATACGCAGTATTTT. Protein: CASSKPGTSTSTDTQYF.

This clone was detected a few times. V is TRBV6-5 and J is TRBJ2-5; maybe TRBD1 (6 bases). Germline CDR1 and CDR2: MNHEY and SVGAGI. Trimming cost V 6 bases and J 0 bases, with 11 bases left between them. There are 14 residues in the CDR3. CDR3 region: CASSRGQNQETQYF. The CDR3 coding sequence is TGTGCCAGCAGCCGCGGACAGAACCAAGAGACCCAGTACTTC.

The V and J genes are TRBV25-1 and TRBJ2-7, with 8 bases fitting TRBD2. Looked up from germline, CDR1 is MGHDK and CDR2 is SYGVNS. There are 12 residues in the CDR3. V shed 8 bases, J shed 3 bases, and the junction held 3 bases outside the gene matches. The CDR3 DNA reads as TGTGCCAGCGGGACTAGTGGCTACGAGCAGTACTTC. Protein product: CASGTSGYEQYF.

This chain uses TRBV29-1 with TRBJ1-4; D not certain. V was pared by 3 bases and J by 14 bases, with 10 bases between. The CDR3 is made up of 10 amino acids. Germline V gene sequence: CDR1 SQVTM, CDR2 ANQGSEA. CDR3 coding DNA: TGCAGCGTTGATGAAGGGAGGCTGTTTTTT. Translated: CSVDEGRLFF. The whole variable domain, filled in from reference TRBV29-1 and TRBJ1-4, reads SAVISQKPSRDICQRGTSLTIQCQVDSQVTMMFWYRQQPGQSLTLIATANQGSEATYESGFVIDKFPISRPNLTFSTLTVSNMSPEDSSIYLCSVDEGRLFFGSGTQLSVL.

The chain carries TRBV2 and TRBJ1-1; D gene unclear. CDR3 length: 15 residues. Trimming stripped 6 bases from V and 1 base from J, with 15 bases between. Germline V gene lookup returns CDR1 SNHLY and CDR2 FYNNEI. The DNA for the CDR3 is TGTGCCAGCAGACCCTCGAGAGCCCCGAACACTGAAGCTTTCTTT. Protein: CASRPSRAPNTEAFF. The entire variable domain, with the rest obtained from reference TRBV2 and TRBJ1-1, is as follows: EPEVTQTPSHQVTQMGQEVILRCVPISNHLYFYWYRQILGQKVEFLVSFYNNEISEKSEIFDDQFSVERPDGSNFTLKIRSTKLEDSAMYFCASRPSRAPNTEAFFGQGTRLTVV.

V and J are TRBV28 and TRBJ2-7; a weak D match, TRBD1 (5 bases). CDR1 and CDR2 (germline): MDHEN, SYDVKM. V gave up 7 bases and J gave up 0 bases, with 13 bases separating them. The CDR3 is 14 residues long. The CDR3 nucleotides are TGTGCCAGCACCCTAGGGGTTCACTCCTACGAGCAGTACTTC. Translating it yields CASTLGVHSYEQYF.

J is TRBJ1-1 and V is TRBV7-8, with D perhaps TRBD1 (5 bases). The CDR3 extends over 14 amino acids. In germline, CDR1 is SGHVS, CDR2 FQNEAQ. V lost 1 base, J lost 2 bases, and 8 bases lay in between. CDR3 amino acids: CASSLVGGNTEAFF. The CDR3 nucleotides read TGTGCCAGCAGCTTAGTTGGGGGTAACACTGAAGCTTTCTTT.

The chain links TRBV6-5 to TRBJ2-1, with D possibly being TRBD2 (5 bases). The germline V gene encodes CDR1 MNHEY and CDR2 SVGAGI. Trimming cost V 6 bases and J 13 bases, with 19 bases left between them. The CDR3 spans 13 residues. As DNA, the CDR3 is TGTGCCAGCAGCCTCGGTGACACACTAGGCCAGTTCTTC. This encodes CASSLGDTLGQFF.

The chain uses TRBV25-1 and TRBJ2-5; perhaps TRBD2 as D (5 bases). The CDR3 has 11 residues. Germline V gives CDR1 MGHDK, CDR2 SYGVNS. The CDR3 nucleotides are TGTGCTGCGGGCAGTCAAGAGACCCAGTACTTC. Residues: CAAGSQETQYF.

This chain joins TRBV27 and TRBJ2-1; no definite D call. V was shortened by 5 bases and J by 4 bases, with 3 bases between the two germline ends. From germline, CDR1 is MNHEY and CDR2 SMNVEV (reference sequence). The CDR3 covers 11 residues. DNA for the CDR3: TGTGCCAGCAGTGCGTACAATGAGCAGTTCTTC. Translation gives CASSAYNEQFF.

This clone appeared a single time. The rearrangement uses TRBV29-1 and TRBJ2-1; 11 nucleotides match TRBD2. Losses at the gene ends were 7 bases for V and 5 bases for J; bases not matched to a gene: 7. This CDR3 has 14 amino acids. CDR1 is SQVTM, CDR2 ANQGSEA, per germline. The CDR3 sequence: CSGRLAGLNNEQFF. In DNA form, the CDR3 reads TGCAGCGGCCGACTAGCGGGGCTCAACAATGAGCAGTTCTTC.

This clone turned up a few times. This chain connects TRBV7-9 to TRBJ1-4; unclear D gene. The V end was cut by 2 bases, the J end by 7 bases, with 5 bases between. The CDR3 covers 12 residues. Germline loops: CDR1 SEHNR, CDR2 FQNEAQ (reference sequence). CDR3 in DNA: TGTGCCAGCAGCTTATCTACTGAAAAACTGTTTTTT. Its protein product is CASSLSTEKLFF. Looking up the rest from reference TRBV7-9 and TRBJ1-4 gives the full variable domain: DTGVSQNPRHKITKRGQNVTFRCDPISEHNRLYWYRQTLGQGPEFLTYFQNEAQLEKSRLLSDRFSAERPKGSFSTLEIQRTEQGDSAMYLCASSLSTEKLFFGSGTQLSVL.

The CDR3 loop reads CASSPTYGPDKLFF. The CDR3 DNA reads as TGTGCCAGCAGTCCCACCTACGGTCCGGACAAACTGTTTTTT. The chain couples TRBV6-5 to TRBJ1-4, with D unclear. Germline CDR1 is MNHEY and CDR2 is SVGAGI. This CDR3 contains 14 residues. V was trimmed by 5 bases and J by 11 bases, leaving 18 bases between them.

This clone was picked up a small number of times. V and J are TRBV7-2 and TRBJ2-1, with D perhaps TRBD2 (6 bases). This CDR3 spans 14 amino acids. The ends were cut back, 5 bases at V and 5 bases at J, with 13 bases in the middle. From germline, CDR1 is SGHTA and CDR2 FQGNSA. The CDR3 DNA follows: TGTGCCAGCAGCCTTGGGGGGTGGAACAATGAGCAGTTCTTC. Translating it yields CASSLGGWNNEQFF.

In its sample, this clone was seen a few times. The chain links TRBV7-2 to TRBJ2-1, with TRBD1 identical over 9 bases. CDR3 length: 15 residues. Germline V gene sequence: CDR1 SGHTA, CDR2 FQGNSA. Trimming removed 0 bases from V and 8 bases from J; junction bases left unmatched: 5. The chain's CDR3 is CASSLAGTGFYEQFF. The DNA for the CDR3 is TGTGCCAGCAGCTTAGCCGGGACAGGGTTTTATGAGCAGTTCTTC. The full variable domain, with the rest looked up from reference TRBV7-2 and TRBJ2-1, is GAGVSQSPSNKVTEKGKDVELRCDPISGHTALYWYRQSLGQGLEFLIYFQGNSAPDKSGLPSDRFSAERTGGSVSTLTIQRTQQEDSAVYLCASSLAGTGFYEQFFGPGTRLTVL.